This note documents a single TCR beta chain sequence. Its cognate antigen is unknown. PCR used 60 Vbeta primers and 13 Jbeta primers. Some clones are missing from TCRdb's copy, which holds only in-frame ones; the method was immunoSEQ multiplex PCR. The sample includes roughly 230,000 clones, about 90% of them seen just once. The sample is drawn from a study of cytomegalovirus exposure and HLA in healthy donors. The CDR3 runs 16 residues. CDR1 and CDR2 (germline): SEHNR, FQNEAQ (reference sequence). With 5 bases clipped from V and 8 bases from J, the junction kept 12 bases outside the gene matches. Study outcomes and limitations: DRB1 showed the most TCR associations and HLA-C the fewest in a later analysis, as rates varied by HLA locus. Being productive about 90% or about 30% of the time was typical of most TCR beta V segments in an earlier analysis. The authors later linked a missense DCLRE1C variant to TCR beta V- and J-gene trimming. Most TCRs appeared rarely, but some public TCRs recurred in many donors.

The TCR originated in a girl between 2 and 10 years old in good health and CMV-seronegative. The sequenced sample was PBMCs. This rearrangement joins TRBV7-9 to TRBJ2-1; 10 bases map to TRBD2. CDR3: CASSKALAGVFDEQFF. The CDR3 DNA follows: TGTGCCAGCAGCAAAGCGCTAGCGGGAGTCTTCGATGAGCAGTTCTTC.